These 31 T cell receptor beta chains came from one sample sequenced in a study of cytomegalovirus exposure and HLA in healthy donors. Primers included in the PCR were 60 Vbeta and 13 Jbeta primers. Repertoires were generated with immunoSEQ multiplex PCR, while TCRdb's copy carries only in-frame clones and drops some. This sample has about 110,000 clones; 79% occur once, and the top ten carry around 3%. The sequenced sample was PBMCs. The receptors were gathered from a woman younger than 30 in good health and CMV-seropositive.

This chain joins TRBV2 and TRBJ2-7, with D uncertain. Germline V gives CDR1 SNHLY, CDR2 FYNNEI. The ends were cut back, 3 bases at V and 0 bases at J, with 9 bases in the middle. CDR3 length equals 14 residues. The CDR3 reads CASSEWYSSYEQYF. The CDR3 nucleotides read TGTGCCAGCAGTGAGTGGTACAGCTCCTACGAGCAGTACTTC.

This chain links TRBV18 with TRBJ2-7; 9 nucleotides align to TRBD2. The CDR3 runs to 15 residues. V shed 5 bases, J shed 6 bases, and the junction held 11 bases outside the gene matches. The germline CDR1 and CDR2 sequences are KGHSH and LQKENI. The CDR3 DNA is TGTGCCAGCTCATCCCGGTTAGCGGGAGTCGGCGAGCAGTACTTC. Translated: CASSSRLAGVGEQYF. The full variable domain, completed using reference TRBV18 and TRBJ2-7, is NAGVMQNPRHLVRRRGQEARLRCSPMKGHSHVYWYRQLPEEGLKFMVYLQKENIIDESGMPKERFSAEFPKEGPSILRIQQVVRGDSAAYFCASSSRLAGVGEQYFGPGTRLTVT.

This clone was detected only a few times. This chain uses TRBV12-5 with TRBJ2-7, with TRBD1 matching 8 bases. There are 14 residues in the CDR3. Losses at the gene ends were 5 bases for V and 0 bases for J; bases not matched to a gene: 3. The germline gives CDR1 LGHNT, CDR2 FRNRAP. The CDR3 nucleotides read TGTGCTAGTGGTACCGGACAGGGCTCCTACGAGCAGTACTTC. It yields the protein CASGTGQGSYEQYF.

This chain uses TRBV19 with TRBJ1-1, with 7 nucleotides matching TRBD1. Germline CDR1 is LNHDA and CDR2 is SQIVND (reference sequence). The CDR3 runs to 15 residues. Unmatched junction bases numbered 10, after V lost 5 bases and J lost 4 bases. In DNA form, the CDR3 reads TGTGCCAGTAGTGCCGGAGGGGGCTGGAGCACTGAAGCTTTCTTT. It is translated as CASSAGGGWSTEAFF.

Only a few counts were recorded for this clone. The chain carries TRBV10-1 and TRBJ2-1; the match to TRBD2 covers 7 bases. There are 14 residues in the CDR3. The V and J ends lost 9 bases and 7 bases, in that order; junction bases with no gene match: 12. Germline V gene lookup returns CDR1 WNHNN and CDR2 SYGVQD (reference sequence). The CDR3 DNA follows: TGCGCCAGTAGCGGGCGTGTATCCCAGAATGAGCAGTTCTTC. Encoded protein: CASSGRVSQNEQFF.

V is TRBV19 and J is TRBJ1-2, with no clear D. This CDR3 is built from 12 residues. Germline assignment: CDR1 LNHDA and CDR2 SQIVND (reference sequence). V was pared by 5 bases and J by 8 bases, with 12 bases between. For the CDR3, the DNA is TGTGCCAGTAGTGTGGGTCGGGAAGGCTACACCTTC. Encoded protein: CASSVGREGYTF.

This chain connects TRBV2 to TRBJ2-3; the D gene is possibly TRBD1 (5 bases). Trimming stripped 8 bases from V and 2 bases from J, with 17 bases between. The CDR3 length is 15 residues. From germline, CDR1 is SNHLY and CDR2 FYNNEI. Here the CDR3 reads CASVTDSFSTDTQYF. CDR3 DNA sequence: TGTGCCAGCGTTACCGACAGCTTCTCCACAGATACGCAGTATTTT.

The rearrangement uses TRBV18 and TRBJ2-7; D perhaps matches TRBD1 (5 bases). Per the germline V gene, CDR1 is KGHSH and CDR2 is LQKENI. This CDR3 contains 17 residues. The V end was cut by 4 bases, the J end by 3 bases, with 22 bases between. CDR3 bases: TGTGCCAGCTCACTCACGCTGTCTACAGGCGCCAACTACGAGCAGTACTTC. Amino acids: CASSLTLSTGANYEQYF. Variable domain in full (rest from reference TRBV18 and TRBJ2-7): NAGVMQNPRHLVRRRGQEARLRCSPMKGHSHVYWYRQLPEEGLKFMVYLQKENIIDESGMPKERFSAEFPKEGPSILRIQQVVRGDSAAYFCASSLTLSTGANYEQYFGPGTRLTVT.

The table lists this clone with a count of one. In DNA form, the CDR3 reads TGCGCCAGCAGCCAAGGAGCGCGCGGGAGAGGAGAGACCCAGTACTTC. Its protein product is CASSQGARGRGETQYF. The rearrangement joins TRBV4-1 to TRBJ2-5; 7 positions match TRBD2. Germline CDR1 reads MGHRA; CDR2 reads YSYEKL. The CDR3 loop spans 16 amino acids. The V and J ends lost 1 base and 4 bases, in that order; junction bases with no gene match: 9.

This clone occurred a few times. This chain joins TRBV19 and TRBJ2-1; 11 bases line up with TRBD2. CDR1 is LNHDA, CDR2 SQIVND, per germline (reference sequence). The CDR3 consists of 15 residues. Unmatched junction bases numbered 4, after V lost 1 base and J lost 8 bases. CDR3 region: CASSIALAGVYEQFF. CDR3 nucleotides: TGTGCCAGTAGTATAGCACTAGCGGGAGTGTATGAGCAGTTCTTC.

In this sample, this clone turned up a few times. V is TRBV6-1 and J is TRBJ2-2; 9 nucleotides agree with TRBD1. The germline V gene has CDR1 MNHNS and CDR2 SASEGT. The trim removed 6 bases at V and 5 bases at J, leaving 7 bases unmatched. This CDR3 region has 15 residues. The CDR3 here is CASRPHRGRTGELFF. In DNA form, the CDR3 reads TGTGCCAGCAGGCCCCACAGGGGGCGTACCGGGGAGCTGTTTTTT.

The CDR3 protein is CASSLAGTGGDTIYF. CDR3 coding DNA: TGTGCCAGCAGCTTAGCCGGGACAGGGGGGGACACCATATATTTT. The chain couples TRBV7-6 to TRBJ1-3, with 11 bases lining up with TRBD1. Germline V gene lookup returns CDR1 SGHVS and CDR2 FNYEAQ. The trim removed 0 bases at V and 8 bases at J, leaving 3 bases unmatched. This CDR3 is 15 amino acids long.

V and J are TRBV5-6 and TRBJ2-5; TRBD2 is a possible D gene (6 bases). Germline CDR1 reads SGHDT; CDR2 reads YYEEEE. Trimming pared 0 bases from V and 6 bases from J, leaving 9 bases between. The CDR3 contains 13 residues. The CDR3 sequence is CASSLAGGKTQYF. The CDR3 bases are TGTGCCAGCAGCTTGGCCGGAGGGAAGACCCAGTACTTC.

V usage is TRBV6-6 and J usage is TRBJ1-6; 7 nucleotides agree with TRBD1. Trimming cost V 0 bases and J 6 bases; bases outside gene matches: 2. Per germline, CDR1 MNHNY and CDR2 SVGAGI (reference sequence). This CDR3 has 15 amino acids. The CDR3 spells CASSYSGQPNSPLHF. CDR3 coding DNA: TGTGCCAGCAGTTACTCGGGACAGCCTAATTCACCCCTCCACTTT.

The chain is built from TRBV2 and TRBJ2-7, with 10 bases that match TRBD1. Germline V lookup: CDR1 SNHLY, CDR2 FYNNEI. This CDR3 is built from 13 residues. V lost 10 bases to trimming and J lost 4 bases; unmatched junction nucleotides: 7. The CDR3 DNA is TGTGCCACCACGGGACAGGGGATTTACGAGCAGTACTTC. Its protein is CATTGQGIYEQYF. Supplemented by reference TRBV2 and TRBJ2-7, the full variable domain reads EPEVTQTPSHQVTQMGQEVILRCVPISNHLYFYWYRQILGQKVEFLVSFYNNEISEKSEIFDDQFSVERPDGSNFTLKIRSTKLEDSAMYFCATTGQGIYEQYFGPGTRLTVT.

V gene TRBV10-3 combines with J gene TRBJ2-7, with D unclear. The germline V gene has CDR1 ENHRY and CDR2 SYGVKD. The CDR3 is made up of 11 amino acids. V gave up 8 bases and J gave up 6 bases, with 11 bases separating them. The CDR3 reads CAIHIVREQYF. The CDR3 nucleotides read TGTGCCATCCACATTGTCCGCGAGCAGTACTTC.

V usage is TRBV19 and J usage is TRBJ2-6; possibly TRBD1 for D (5 bases). Germline V gene lookup returns CDR1 LNHDA and CDR2 SQIVND (reference sequence). This CDR3 is 18 amino acids long. V was trimmed by 1 base and J by 0 bases, leaving 13 bases between them. CDR3 sequence: CASSIGAGPSSGANVLTF. CDR3 DNA: TGTGCCAGTAGTATAGGGGCAGGGCCCAGCTCTGGGGCCAACGTCCTGACTTTC.

The chain recombines TRBV14 with TRBJ2-2, with D possibly TRBD2 on 5 matching bases. This CDR3 is 14 amino acids long. V was pared by 6 bases and J by 5 bases, with 13 bases between. CDR1 and CDR2 from the germline V gene are SGHDN and FVKESK. The CDR3 region has the DNA TGTGCCAGCAGATCTAGCATCCAAACCGGGGAGCTGTTTTTT. It specifies CASRSSIQTGELFF.

The chain joins TRBV5-6 to TRBJ2-7; D is possibly TRBD1 (6 bases). CDR1 is SGHDT, CDR2 YYEEEE, per germline. The CDR3 is 14 amino acids. V was trimmed by 1 base and J by 0 bases, leaving 8 bases between them. CDR3: CASSLTGSSYEQYF. CDR3 DNA: TGTGCCAGCAGCTTGACAGGGAGCTCCTACGAGCAGTACTTC.

This chain connects TRBV27 to TRBJ1-1; possible D gene TRBD1, 5 bases. V was cut by 6 bases and J by 7 bases, with 15 bases left in between. CDR1 MNHEY and CDR2 SMNVEV come from the germline V gene (reference sequence). This CDR3 has 13 residues. CDR3 sequence reads: CASSLGGWGEAFF. CDR3 coding DNA: TGTGCCAGCAGCCTGGGGGGGTGGGGTGAAGCTTTCTTT.

Details on this clone: One junction end does not reproduce the germline sequence, and a read error may be involved. The V and J genes are TRBV7-7 and TRBJ2-5, with 7 bases identical to TRBD2. Looked up from germline, CDR1 is SSHAT and CDR2 is FNYEAQ (reference sequence). The CDR3 is 14 residues long. CDR3 bases: TGTGCTAGCAGCTTAGCCGGGGGGTCAGAGACCCAGTACTTC. It encodes CASSLAGGSETQYF.

The chain combines TRBV6-1 with TRBJ2-7, with D perhaps TRBD2 (5 bases). V dropped 1 base and J dropped 0 bases, with 13 bases sitting between them. The CDR3 loop spans 16 amino acids. From germline, CDR1 is MNHNS and CDR2 SASEGT. The CDR3 DNA is TGTGCCAGCAGTGAAGATGGAGGCTCCACCTCCTACGAGCAGTACTTC. This encodes CASSEDGGSTSYEQYF.

This clone was detected a few times. This chain uses TRBV5-6 with TRBJ1-1; D call uncertain. V lost 1 base and J lost 1, with 5 bases in between. CDR1 is SGHDT and CDR2 is YYEEEE in the germline V gene. The CDR3 loop spans 13 amino acids. CDR3 DNA: TGTGCCAGCAGCTTGTCTTGGAACACTGAAGCTTTCTTT. This codes for CASSLSWNTEAFF.

This clone showed up just once. V usage is TRBV7-9 and J usage is TRBJ1-5, with D uncertain. The V end lost 7 bases, the J end lost 0 bases, and 7 bases lay between the germline ends. The CDR3 extends over 13 amino acids. CDR1 is SEHNR, CDR2 FQNEAQ, per germline (reference sequence). CDR3: CASTDNSNQPQHF. CDR3 sequence (DNA): TGTGCCAGCACCGACAATAGCAATCAGCCCCAGCATTTT.

This clone was found a few times. The gene calls are TRBV7-9 and TRBJ2-7; 11 nucleotides agree with TRBD2. The germline V gene has CDR1 SEHNR and CDR2 FQNEAQ (reference sequence). With V trimmed by 6 bases and J by 3 bases, 7 bases remained unmatched. CDR3 length: 15 residues. CDR3 nucleotide sequence: TGTGCCAGCAGTCAACCCACTAGCGGGAGCTACGAGCAGTACTTC. This translates into CASSQPTSGSYEQYF.

V and J are TRBV5-8 and TRBJ1-4, with 7 bases that match TRBD1. CDR1 SGHTS and CDR2 YDEGEE come from the germline V gene. This CDR3 comprises 16 residues. V lost 4 bases, J lost 3 bases, and 9 bases stayed unmatched. The CDR3: CASSKNRGRANEKLFF. CDR3 sequence (DNA): TGTGCCAGCAGCAAGAACAGGGGAAGGGCTAATGAAAAACTGTTTTTT.

This chain uses TRBV5-4 with TRBJ2-5; 7 nucleotides align to TRBD1. This CDR3 contains 14 residues. Germline trimming cut 0 bases from V and 4 bases from J; bases unmatched to any gene: 3. Germline V gene data show CDR1 as SGHNT and CDR2 as YYREEE (reference sequence). CDR3 in DNA: TGTGCCAGCAGCTTGGAGACAGGGCGAGAGACCCAGTACTTC. This gives the protein CASSLETGRETQYF.

This rearrangement joins TRBV27 to TRBJ1-2, with D maybe TRBD1 (5 bases). CDR1 MNHEY and CDR2 SMNVEV come from the germline V gene (reference sequence). This CDR3 is built from 14 residues. V was clipped by 3 bases and J by 1 base, with 9 bases between them. CDR3 amino acids: CASSFDRYNYGYTF. The CDR3 DNA reads as TGTGCCAGCAGTTTTGACAGATATAACTATGGCTACACCTTC.

The V and J genes are TRBV27 and TRBJ1-4; TRBD1 might be the D (5 bases). In germline, CDR1 is MNHEY, CDR2 SMNVEV (reference sequence). Trimming took off 4 bases at V and 0 bases at J, with 12 bases between the two ends. The CDR3 runs to 16 residues. CDR3: CASSSLTDPTNEKLFF. The DNA of the CDR3 is TGTGCCAGCAGTTCCTTGACAGATCCAACTAATGAAAAACTGTTTTTT.

In this sample, this clone turned up a few times. The rearrangement links TRBV5-1 to TRBJ1-1; TRBD1 matches at 7 bases. V was clipped by 0 bases and J by 3 bases; unmatched bases: 5. The CDR3 contains 15 residues. In germline, CDR1 is SGHRS, CDR2 YFSETQ. The DNA of the CDR3 is TGCGCCAGCAGCTTGGGGCAGGGGGTCGACACTGAAGCTTTCTTT. It encodes CASSLGQGVDTEAFF. Looking up the rest from reference TRBV5-1 and TRBJ1-1 gives the full variable domain: KAGVTQTPRYLIKTRGQQVTLSCSPISGHRSVSWYQQTPGQGLQFLFEYFSETQRNKGNFPGRFSGRQFSNSRSEMNVSTLELGDSALYLCASSLGQGVDTEAFFGQGTRLTVV.

This chain uses TRBV6-5 with TRBJ1-1; 7 bases map to TRBD1. The V gene's germline CDR1 is MNHEY and CDR2 SVGAGI. The CDR3 totals 15 residues. After removal of 2 bases from V and 4 bases from J, the junction contained 7 bases not matched to a gene. The CDR3 loop reads CASSYPGGRSTEAFF. The CDR3 DNA sequence: TGTGCCAGCAGTTACCCAGGGGGGAGGTCCACTGAAGCTTTCTTT.